One T cell receptor beta chain is described in this entry. Its specific antigen is unknown. Base qualities are not provided; no much larger clone lies one nucleotide away. Library preparation used PCR. TCRdb names Illumina HiSeq 4000 as the instrument used. High-throughput sequencing was used to profile the TCR beta-chain CDR3 region of each patient. In the paper's pipeline: A classifier to discriminate distant-metastatic papillary thyroid cancer patients was built from CDR3 differences across clinicopathological groups. The Shannon index was used to measure repertoire diversity, and the Morisita-Horn index was used to measure how similar tumor and blood repertoires were. TCRdb reran the public reads through fastp at Q25 and MiXCR, keeping productive beta chains. The V and J calls here are based on TCRdb, not the publication. The sample includes about 24,000 clones, with roughly 24% observed a single time. The ten largest clones add up to 15% to 20% of the sample.

No treatment had been received by any patient before thyroid surgery. Patient clinical samples collected from the early 2010s to the late 2010s were retrospectively analysed using T-cell receptor beta sequencing. V loses 1 base of germline sequence and J loses 1 base, and the interval between the two ends is 5 bases. As encoded in the germline V gene, CDR1 is MDHEN while CDR2 is SYDVKM. From cysteine to phenylalanine, the CDR3 is 13 amino acids long. The only DNA kept is the CDR3, 39 bases in frame from the first base. The data derive from a study of metastatic and nonmetastatic thyroid tumors (dated by TCRdb to between 2020 and 2021). Regarding the research as a whole: Repertoires from peripheral blood and from tumor or nodule tissue samples of malignant and benign thyroid patients were compared. What the work shows at the level of the full study, not this receptor alone: TCR beta diversity was reported as significantly higher in malignant tumors than in benign nodules, in both blood and tumor samples.

Sequenced: blood. The sequence joins TRBV28 to TRBJ2-7, with no reliable assignment of the D segment. The receptor's source is a male donor with papillary thyroid cancer or a benign thyroid nodule (not recorded which). Some clones in this sample may be carry-over from other donors' samples. The CDR3 region: CASSLYLSYEQYF. The DNA sequence reads TGTGCCAGCAGTTTATACCTTTCCTACGAGCAGTACTTC.